The 26 T cell receptor beta chains listed next were all sequenced from one sample in a study of blood T cell repertoires in COVID-19. The data were produced by immunoSEQ multiplex PCR, yet TCRdb's version contains in-frame clones alone and is incomplete. This sample has a few hundred thousand clones, with approximately 82% found just once. Source material: peripheral blood. The receptor source for this set is a young woman with acute or convalescent COVID-19.

V gene TRBV5-6 combines with J gene TRBJ2-7; 11 nucleotides match TRBD2. The CDR3 is 16 residues long. With 0 bases clipped from V and 1 base from J, the junction kept 3 bases outside the gene matches. Looked up from germline, CDR1 is SGHDT and CDR2 is YYEEEE. As DNA, the CDR3 is TGTGCCAGCAGCTTGGGGGCTAGCGGGAGGTCCTACGAGCAGTACTTC. Translated, it gives CASSLGASGRSYEQYF.

The chain couples TRBV30 to TRBJ1-2, with D uncertain. This CDR3 region has 12 residues. The germline gives CDR1 GTSNPN, CDR2 SVGIG (reference sequence). V lost 5 bases, J lost 3 bases, and 10 bases lay in between. The CDR3 loop is CAWHYRYYGYTF. The DNA for the CDR3 is TGTGCCTGGCACTACCGATACTATGGCTACACCTTC.

This clone occurred once. The chain joins TRBV5-1 to TRBJ2-7; no reliable D call. CDR3 length: 14 amino acids. The germline gives CDR1 SGHRS, CDR2 YFSETQ. V was shortened by 5 bases and J by 0 bases, with 12 bases between the two germline ends. The CDR3 DNA reads TGCGCCAGCAGAGTTCAGCGAAGCTCCTACGAGCAGTACTTC. This codes for CASRVQRSSYEQYF. Looking up the rest from reference TRBV5-1 and TRBJ2-7 gives the full variable domain: KAGVTQTPRYLIKTRGQQVTLSCSPISGHRSVSWYQQTPGQGLQFLFEYFSETQRNKGNFPGRFSGRQFSNSRSEMNVSTLELGDSALYLCASRVQRSSYEQYFGPGTRLTVT.

The V call is TRBV3-1 (or the pseudogene TRBV3-2), the J call TRBJ2-7, with D perhaps matching TRBD2 (6 bases). The CDR3 contains 15 residues. Between the trimmed V and J ends, which lost 2 bases and 6 bases, there was a span of 17 bases. Germline V gives CDR1 LGHDT, CDR2 YNNKEL (reference sequence). CDR3 nucleotide sequence: TGTGCCAGCAGCCAATATATGGGGGGAGGCCTCGAGCAGTACTTC. Translating gives CASSQYMGGGLEQYF.

The J gene is TRBJ1-1, the V gene TRBV7-3; 9 bases are shared with TRBD1. CDR1 and CDR2 (germline): SGHTA, FQGTGA. With 4 bases clipped from V and 3 bases from J, the junction kept 3 bases outside the gene matches. This CDR3 comprises 14 residues. The CDR3 sequence: CASSSQGAYTEAFF. In DNA form, the CDR3 reads TGTGCCAGCAGCTCACAGGGGGCCTACACTGAAGCTTTCTTT.

The CDR3, as DNA: TGCGCCAGCCGAACCGGGACAGGGCTAAACGAGCAGTACTTC. It is translated as CASRTGTGLNEQYF. The chain has TRBV5-1 and TRBJ2-7, with TRBD1 identical over 9 bases. The CDR3 contains 14 residues. The germline gives CDR1 SGHRS, CDR2 YFSETQ. V lost 7 bases, J lost 5 bases, and 10 bases stayed unmatched. Together with reference TRBV5-1 and TRBJ2-7, the CDR3 gives the full variable domain: KAGVTQTPRYLIKTRGQQVTLSCSPISGHRSVSWYQQTPGQGLQFLFEYFSETQRNKGNFPGRFSGRQFSNSRSEMNVSTLELGDSALYLCASRTGTGLNEQYFGPGTRLTVT.

This chain uses TRBV27 with TRBJ1-6; TRBD1 agrees at 8 bases. Trimming at V came to 8 bases and at J to 7 bases, leaving 1 base not matched to a gene. The germline V gene encodes CDR1 MNHEY and CDR2 SMNVEV (reference sequence). The CDR3 runs 12 residues. CDR3 nucleotide sequence: TGTGCCAGCGGGGACAGGAATTCACCCCTCCACTTT. It translates to CASGDRNSPLHF.

The rearrangement joins TRBV28 to TRBJ2-1, with D possibly being TRBD2 (6 bases). CDR3 length: 14 residues. Trimming left V 6 bases short and J 9 bases short, with 18 bases between. CDR1 MDHEN and CDR2 SYDVKM come from the germline V gene. CDR3 residues: CASSLGTVKGEQFF. For the CDR3, the DNA is TGTGCCAGCAGCTTAGGGACTGTTAAGGGTGAGCAGTTCTTC.

The rearrangement joins TRBV28 to TRBJ1-1; D not certain. The CDR3 runs 13 residues. The V end lost 3 bases, the J end lost 8 bases, and 13 bases lay between the germline ends. Germline values: CDR1 MDHEN, CDR2 SYDVKM. This chain's CDR3 is CASSLVGRREAFF. The CDR3 DNA reads TGTGCCAGCAGTTTGGTGGGTCGGAGGGAAGCTTTCTTT.

The V gene is TRBV7-2, the J gene TRBJ2-3; 8 nucleotides match TRBD2. The germline V gene has CDR1 SGHTA and CDR2 FQGNSA. With 5 bases clipped from V and 1 base from J, the junction kept 2 bases outside the gene matches. This CDR3 has 14 residues. CDR3 DNA: TGTGCCAGCAGCCTGACTAGCGGCACAGATACGCAGTATTTT. Translated: CASSLTSGTDTQYF.

The chain carries TRBV28 and TRBJ1-2; D is ambiguous. The germline gives CDR1 MDHEN, CDR2 SYDVKM. V was clipped by 3 bases and J by 8 bases, with 16 bases between them. The CDR3 spans 14 residues. This CDR3 reads CASSFPRGVEGYTF. DNA of the CDR3: TGTGCCAGCAGTTTTCCCCGGGGAGTGGAAGGCTACACCTTC.

The rearrangement links TRBV7-2 to TRBJ1-4; maybe TRBD1 (5 bases). The CDR3 is made up of 14 amino acids. Germline values: CDR1 SGHTA, CDR2 FQGNSA. With 5 bases removed from V and 5 bases from J, the gap between germline ends came to 12 bases. In nucleotides, the CDR3 is TGTGCCAGCAGCCCGGACAAGTCGAATGAAAAACTGTTTTTT. Its protein product is CASSPDKSNEKLFF.

The CDR3, as DNA: TGTGCCAGCAGCCCCCGCGGCTCGAGCGGGATCGCAGATACGCAGTATTTT. This translates into CASSPRGSSGIADTQYF. The chain employs TRBV7-9 and TRBJ2-3; TRBD2 agrees at 7 bases. The germline V gene encodes CDR1 SEHNR and CDR2 FQNEAQ (reference sequence). Trimming removed 5 bases from V and 4 bases from J; junction bases left unmatched: 15. The CDR3 sequence is 17 residues long.

The rearrangement links TRBV9 to TRBJ2-1; 7 nucleotides align to TRBD2. From germline, CDR1 is SGDLS and CDR2 YYNGEE. The V and J ends lost 3 bases and 5 bases, in that order; junction bases with no gene match: 2. The CDR3 loop spans 13 amino acids. The CDR3 nucleotides read TGTGCCAGCAGCGAAAGCGGGAACAATGAGCAGTTCTTC. Its protein is CASSESGNNEQFF.

CDR3 DNA: TGCAGCGTTGAAGAGATGGGACACAACAATGAGCAGTTCTTC. As protein: CSVEEMGHNNEQFF. The gene calls are TRBV29-1 and TRBJ2-1; tentative D call: TRBD1 (6 bases). V dropped 0 bases and J dropped 5 bases, with 11 bases sitting between them. Germline V gives CDR1 SQVTM, CDR2 ANQGSEA. This CDR3 has 14 amino acids.

This clone was counted a few times. The chain carries TRBV19 and TRBJ1-5, with D maybe TRBD1 (5 bases). The germline gives CDR1 LNHDA, CDR2 SQIVND (reference sequence). The CDR3 is made up of 14 amino acids. With 3 bases removed from V and 3 bases from J, the gap between germline ends came to 9 bases. This CDR3 reads CASSMQTDNQPQHF. CDR3 nucleotides: TGTGCCAGTAGTATGCAGACAGACAATCAGCCCCAGCATTTT.

The chain links TRBV24-1 to TRBJ2-1; 10 bases are a match to TRBD2. The CDR3 is 18 residues long. Germline V lookup: CDR1 KGHDR, CDR2 SFDVKD. V was pared by 3 bases and J by 1 base, with 8 bases of the junction left unmatched. Written as DNA, the CDR3 is TGTGCCACCAGTGATCTCCCAGCTAGCGGGAGTTCCTACAATGAGCAGTTCTTC. Translation: CATSDLPASGSSYNEQFF.

As regards this clone: Other DNA sequences in the sample encode the same CDR3. V and J are TRBV30 and TRBJ2-7; tentative D call: TRBD1 (6 bases). Germline V gene data show CDR1 as GTSNPN and CDR2 as SVGIG (reference sequence). CDR3 length: 11 residues. With 1 base removed from V and 6 bases from J, the gap between germline ends came to 7 bases. In DNA form, the CDR3 reads TGTGCCTGGAGTGCCAGGGGCGAGCAGTACTTC. Protein sequence: CAWSARGEQYF.

The chain uses TRBV12-3 or TRBV12-4 and TRBJ1-4; weak D call: TRBD1 (5 bases). CDR3 length: 11 amino acids. V was pared by 2 bases and J by 12 bases, with 7 bases between. This CDR3 reads CASSLRGELFF. The CDR3 nucleotides read TGTGCCAGCAGTTTACGGGGGGAACTGTTTTTT.

This sequence joins TRBV29-1 and TRBJ2-5; 8 nucleotides align to TRBD1. This CDR3 spans 14 amino acids. Trimming cost V 1 base and J 5 bases; bases outside gene matches: 6. In germline, CDR1 is SQVTM, CDR2 ANQGSEA. The CDR3 reads CSVEGAGGWETQYF. CDR3 sequence (DNA): TGCAGCGTTGAAGGGGCAGGGGGCTGGGAGACCCAGTACTTC.

The chain employs TRBV7-8 and TRBJ1-2; the D gene is possibly TRBD1 (5 bases). Germline CDR1 and CDR2: SGHVS and FQNEAQ. Between the trimmed V and J ends, which lost 1 base and 2 bases, there was a span of 8 bases. The CDR3 totals 14 residues. CDR3 bases: TGTGCCAGCAGCTTAGTACAGGAGAACTATGGCTACACCTTC. Translation gives CASSLVQENYGYTF.

CDR3 loop: CASSFLGDFLTDTQYF. DNA of the CDR3: TGTGCCAGCAGCTTTTTAGGGGACTTTCTCACAGATACGCAGTATTTT. This chain links TRBV5-4 with TRBJ2-3; D is perhaps TRBD2 (6 bases). Per germline, CDR1 SGHNT and CDR2 YYREEE (reference sequence). CDR3 size: 16 residues. The V end was cut by 2 bases, the J end by 2 bases, with 15 bases between.

The chain has TRBV4-3 and TRBJ1-3; weak D call: TRBD1 (5 bases). Germline V gene lookup returns CDR1 LGHNA and CDR2 YSLEER. V dropped 3 bases and J dropped 0 bases, with 9 bases sitting between them. The CDR3 runs 15 residues. The chain's CDR3 is CASSQDTSSGNTIYF. Written as DNA, the CDR3 is TGCGCCAGCAGCCAGGACACGAGCTCTGGAAACACCATATATTTT.

The CDR3 protein is CASVTGRGTDTQYF. The CDR3 coding sequence is TGTGCCAGCGTTACGGGGAGAGGCACAGATACGCAGTATTTT. The rearrangement joins TRBV2 to TRBJ2-3, with a possible D match to TRBD2 (5 bases). This CDR3 comprises 14 residues. Germline assignment: CDR1 SNHLY and CDR2 FYNNEI. Trimming cost V 8 bases and J 1 base, with 13 bases left between them.

This clone has only a few counts. This chain joins TRBV7-8 and TRBJ2-5; 7 bases are shared with TRBD1. From germline, CDR1 is SGHVS and CDR2 FQNEAQ. The V and J ends lost 5 bases and 3 bases, in that order; junction bases with no gene match: 18. The CDR3 is made up of 18 amino acids. CDR3 sequence: CASSRGPGTVVPKETQYF. The CDR3 nucleotides are TGTGCCAGCAGCCGAGGCCCCGGGACAGTAGTGCCCAAAGAGACCCAGTACTTC.

V gene TRBV30 combines with J gene TRBJ1-2; TRBD1 matches 8 bases. Per germline, CDR1 GTSNPN and CDR2 SVGIG (reference sequence). This CDR3 region has 12 residues. V shed 4 bases, J shed 6 bases, and the junction held 4 bases outside the gene matches. The CDR3, as DNA: TGTGCCTGGAACACAGGGGGACATGGCTACACCTTC. Residues: CAWNTGGHGYTF.